The present T cell receptor (beta chain) was sequenced within a study of cytomegalovirus exposure and HLA in healthy donors. In regard to this clone: Its target is not known.

This CDR3 is built from 16 residues. The germline V gene has CDR1 SGDLS and CDR2 YYNGEE. The V gene end was trimmed by 3 bases and the J gene end by 0 bases; junction bases not matched to a gene: 2. The assay was immunoSEQ multiplex PCR, and TCRdb's table has in-frame clones only and misses some. The data show under 400,000 clones, more than 80% seen once. Study outcomes and limitations: The classifier, whose performance was assessed in both the original and validation cohorts, reportedly diagnosed cytomegalovirus status with high specificity and sensitivity. The majority of TCR sequences were rare, yet some public TCRs appeared in many donors. Cytomegalovirus association was assigned to about 150 TCR beta chains.

The donors were in the roughly 130-subject validation cohort; that cohort was separate from the approximately 700-subject first cohort. Specimen: PBMCs. This TCR came from a woman aged 18-29 years in good health and CMV-seronegative. The V and J genes are TRBV9 and TRBJ2-2; 10 bases line up with TRBD2. This CDR3 is CASSDLAGANTGELFF. CDR3 in DNA: TGTGCCAGCAGCGATCTAGCGGGGGCGAACACCGGGGAGCTGTTTTTT.